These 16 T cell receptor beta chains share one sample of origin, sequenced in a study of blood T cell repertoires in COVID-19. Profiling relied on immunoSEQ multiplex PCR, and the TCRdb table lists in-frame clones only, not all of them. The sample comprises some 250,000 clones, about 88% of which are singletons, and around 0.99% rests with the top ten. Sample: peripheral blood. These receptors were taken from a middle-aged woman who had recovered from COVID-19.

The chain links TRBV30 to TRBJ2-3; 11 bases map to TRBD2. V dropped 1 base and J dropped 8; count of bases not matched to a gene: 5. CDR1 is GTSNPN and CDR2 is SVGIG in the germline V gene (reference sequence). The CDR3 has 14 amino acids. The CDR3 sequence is CAWSGGSGRGTQYF. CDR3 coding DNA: TGTGCCTGGAGTGGGGGTAGCGGGAGGGGTACGCAGTATTTT.

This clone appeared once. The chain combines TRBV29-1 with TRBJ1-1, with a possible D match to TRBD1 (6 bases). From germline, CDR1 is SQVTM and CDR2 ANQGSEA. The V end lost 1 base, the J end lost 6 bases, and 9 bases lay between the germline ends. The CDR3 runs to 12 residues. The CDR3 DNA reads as TGCAGCGTTGAAGCTGGGGGCCCTGAAGCTTTCTTT. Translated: CSVEAGGPEAFF.

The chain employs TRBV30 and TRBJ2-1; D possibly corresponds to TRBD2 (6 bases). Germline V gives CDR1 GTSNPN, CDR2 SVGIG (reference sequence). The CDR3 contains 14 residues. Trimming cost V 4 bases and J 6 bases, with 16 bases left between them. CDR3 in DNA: TGTGCCTGGACCCTAGGGCGGGGACTCAATGAGCAGTTCTTC. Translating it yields CAWTLGRGLNEQFF.

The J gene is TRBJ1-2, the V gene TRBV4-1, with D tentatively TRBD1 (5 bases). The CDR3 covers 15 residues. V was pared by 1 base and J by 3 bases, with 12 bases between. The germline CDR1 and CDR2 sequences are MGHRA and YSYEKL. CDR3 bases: TGCGCCAGCAGCCAAGGGTTCGGCAGGGACTATGGCTACACCTTC. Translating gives CASSQGFGRDYGYTF.

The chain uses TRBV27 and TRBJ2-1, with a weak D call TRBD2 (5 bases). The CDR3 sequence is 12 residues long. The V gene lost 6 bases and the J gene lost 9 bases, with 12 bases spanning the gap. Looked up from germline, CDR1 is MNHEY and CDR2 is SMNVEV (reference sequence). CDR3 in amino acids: CASSPEGPEQFF. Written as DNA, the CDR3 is TGTGCCAGCAGCCCCGAGGGCCCTGAGCAGTTCTTC.

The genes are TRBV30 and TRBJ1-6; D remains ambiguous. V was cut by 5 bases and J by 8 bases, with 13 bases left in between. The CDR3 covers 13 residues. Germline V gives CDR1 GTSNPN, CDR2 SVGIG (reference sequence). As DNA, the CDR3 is TGTGCCTGGGCCCAGGTAGTAGATTCACCCCTCCACTTT. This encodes CAWAQVVDSPLHF. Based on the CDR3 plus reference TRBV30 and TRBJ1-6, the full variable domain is SQTIHQWPATLVQPVGSPLSLECTVEGTSNPNLYWYRQAAGRGLQLLFYSVGIGQISSEVPQNLSASRPQDRQFILSSKKLLLSDSGFYLCAWAQVVDSPLHFGNGTRLTVT.

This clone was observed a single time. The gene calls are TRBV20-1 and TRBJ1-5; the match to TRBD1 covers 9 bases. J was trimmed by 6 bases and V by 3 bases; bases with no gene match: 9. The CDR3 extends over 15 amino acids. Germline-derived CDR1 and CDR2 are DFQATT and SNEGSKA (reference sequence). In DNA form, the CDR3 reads TGCAGTGCTAGTCCCGGGACAGGGCCCCTTCAGCCCCAGCATTTT. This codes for CSASPGTGPLQPQHF.

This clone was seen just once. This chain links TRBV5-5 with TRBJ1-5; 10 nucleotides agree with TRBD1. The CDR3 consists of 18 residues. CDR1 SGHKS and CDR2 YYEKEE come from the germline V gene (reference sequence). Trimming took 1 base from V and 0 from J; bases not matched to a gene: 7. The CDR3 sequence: CASSLSGQGLYSNQPQHF. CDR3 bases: TGTGCCAGCAGCTTGTCGGGACAGGGGCTATATAGCAATCAGCCCCAGCATTTT.

CDR3 sequence reads: CASSHRAQHSSPLHF. In DNA, the CDR3 is TGTGCCAGCAGTCACAGGGCCCAGCACTCATCACCCCTCCACTTT. V and J are TRBV6-2 or TRBV6-3 and TRBJ1-6, with D tentatively TRBD1 (6 bases). V was cut by 5 bases and J by 10 bases, with 18 bases left in between. Germline CDR1 MNHEY, CDR2 SVGEGT. This CDR3 is 15 amino acids long.

The DNA of the CDR3 is TGTGCCAGTACCGAACGGACAGGAACGAATCAGCCCCAGCATTTT. It translates to CASTERTGTNQPQHF. The chain uses TRBV19 and TRBJ1-5, with 7 bases that match TRBD1. With V trimmed by 7 bases and J by 4 bases, 10 bases remained unmatched. The CDR3 has 15 residues. Germline V gene sequence: CDR1 LNHDA, CDR2 SQIVND (reference sequence).

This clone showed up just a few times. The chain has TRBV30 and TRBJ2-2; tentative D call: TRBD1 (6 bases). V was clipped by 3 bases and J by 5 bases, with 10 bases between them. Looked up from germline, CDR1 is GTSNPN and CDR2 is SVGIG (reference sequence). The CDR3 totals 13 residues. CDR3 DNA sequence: TGTGCCTGGAGGAAAACAGGGACCGGGGAGCTGTTTTTT. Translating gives CAWRKTGTGELFF.

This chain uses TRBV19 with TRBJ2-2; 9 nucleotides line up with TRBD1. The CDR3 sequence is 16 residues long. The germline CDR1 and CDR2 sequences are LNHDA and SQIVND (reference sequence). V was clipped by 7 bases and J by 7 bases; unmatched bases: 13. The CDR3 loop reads CASKPSGTGIIGELFF. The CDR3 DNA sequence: TGTGCCAGTAAGCCCTCCGGGACAGGGATTATCGGGGAGCTGTTTTTT.

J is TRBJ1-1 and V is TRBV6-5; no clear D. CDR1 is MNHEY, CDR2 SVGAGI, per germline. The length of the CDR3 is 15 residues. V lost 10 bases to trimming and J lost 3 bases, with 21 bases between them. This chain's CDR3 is CATYVGRGRDTEAFF. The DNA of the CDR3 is TGTGCCACCTACGTTGGGCGCGGGAGGGACACTGAAGCTTTCTTT.

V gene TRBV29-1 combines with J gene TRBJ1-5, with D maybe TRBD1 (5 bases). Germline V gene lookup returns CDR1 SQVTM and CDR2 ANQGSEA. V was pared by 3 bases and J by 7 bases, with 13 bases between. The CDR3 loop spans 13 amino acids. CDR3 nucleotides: TGCAGCGTTGATTCCGGGCCAGGGCAGCCCCAGCATTTT. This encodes CSVDSGPGQPQHF.

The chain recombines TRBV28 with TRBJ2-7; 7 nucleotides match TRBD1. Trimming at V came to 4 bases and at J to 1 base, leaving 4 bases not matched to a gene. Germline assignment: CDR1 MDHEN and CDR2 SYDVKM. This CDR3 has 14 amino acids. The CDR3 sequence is CASSSGQASYEQYF. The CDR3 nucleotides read TGTGCCAGCAGTTCCGGACAGGCGTCCTACGAGCAGTACTTC.

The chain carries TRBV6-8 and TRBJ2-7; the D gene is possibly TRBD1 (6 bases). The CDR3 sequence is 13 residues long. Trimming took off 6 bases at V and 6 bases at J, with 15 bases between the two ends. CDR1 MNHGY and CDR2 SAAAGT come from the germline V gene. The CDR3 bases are TGTGCCAGCAGCCACCCTCCAGGGGCCGAGCAGTACTTC. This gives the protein CASSHPPGAEQYF.